This T cell receptor (beta chain) was obtained from a study of blood T cell repertoires in COVID-19. Study-level information: Samples of COVID-19 (acute and convalescent) were obtained from the United States, Italy and Spain. Nucleic acid was either cDNA or gDNA, and it came from T cells, B-cell-depleted T cells, or PBMCs.

Original processing methods: Nucleated cell number was recorded as an estimate derived from reference gene primer amplification. TCRdb's table, derived via immunoSEQ multiplex PCR, lists solely in-frame clones and lacks some. V, J and clone size derive from that table, while D and trimming were established from the DNA sequence. The top ten clones hold less than 8.5% of a sample with roughly 50,000 clones, 88% of them seen once. CDR1 is SQVTM, CDR2 ANQGSEA, per germline. This CDR3 spans 13 amino acids. V gene TRBV29-1 combines with J gene TRBJ2-1; possible D gene TRBD1, 5 bases. The sequence derives from a man aged 45-65 years with acute or convalescent COVID-19. Sequenced material: peripheral blood. The CDR3 is CSTRPLGDNEQFF. CDR3 nucleotide sequence: TGCAGTACGCGACCCCTAGGGGACAATGAGCAGTTCTTC.